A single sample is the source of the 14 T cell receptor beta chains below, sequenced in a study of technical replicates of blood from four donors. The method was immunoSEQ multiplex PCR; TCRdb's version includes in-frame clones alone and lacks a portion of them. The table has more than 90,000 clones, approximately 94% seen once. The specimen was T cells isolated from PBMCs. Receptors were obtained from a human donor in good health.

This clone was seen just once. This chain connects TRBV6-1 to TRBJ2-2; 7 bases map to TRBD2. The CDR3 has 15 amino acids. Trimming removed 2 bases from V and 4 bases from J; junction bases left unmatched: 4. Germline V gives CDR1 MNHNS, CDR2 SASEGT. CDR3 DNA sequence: TGTGCCAGCAGTGAAAACGGCGGGGGCACCGGGGAGCTGTTTTTT. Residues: CASSENGGGTGELFF.

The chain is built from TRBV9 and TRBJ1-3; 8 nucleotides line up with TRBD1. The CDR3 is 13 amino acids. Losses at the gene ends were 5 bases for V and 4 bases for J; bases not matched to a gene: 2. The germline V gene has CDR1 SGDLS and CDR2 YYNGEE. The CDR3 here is CASRGTGGNTIYF. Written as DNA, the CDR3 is TGTGCCAGCAGGGGGACAGGAGGAAACACCATATATTTT.

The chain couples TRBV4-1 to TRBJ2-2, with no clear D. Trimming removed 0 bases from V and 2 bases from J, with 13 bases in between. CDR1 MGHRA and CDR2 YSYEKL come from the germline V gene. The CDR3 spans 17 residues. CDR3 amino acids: CASSQETVGTNTGELFF. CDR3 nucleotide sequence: TGCGCCAGCAGCCAAGAAACAGTGGGCACAAACACCGGGGAGCTGTTTTTT.

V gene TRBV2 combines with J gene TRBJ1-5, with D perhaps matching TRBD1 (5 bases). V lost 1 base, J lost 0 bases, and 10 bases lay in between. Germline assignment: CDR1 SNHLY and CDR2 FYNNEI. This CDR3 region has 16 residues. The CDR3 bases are TGTGCCAGCAGTGAAGGACAGATCTATAGCAATCAGCCCCAGCATTTT. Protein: CASSEGQIYSNQPQHF.

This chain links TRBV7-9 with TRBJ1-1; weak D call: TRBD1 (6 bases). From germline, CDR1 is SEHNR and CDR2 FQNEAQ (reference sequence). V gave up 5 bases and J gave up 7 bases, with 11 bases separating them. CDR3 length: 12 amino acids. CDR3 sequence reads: CASSKGGGEAFF. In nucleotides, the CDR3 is TGTGCCAGCAGCAAGGGAGGGGGTGAAGCTTTCTTT.

CDR3 amino acids: CASSLLPGDRETQYF. The CDR3 region has the DNA TGCGCCAGCAGCTTGCTTCCGGGGGACCGAGAGACCCAGTACTTC. This chain uses TRBV5-1 with TRBJ2-5; D may be TRBD2 (6 bases). This CDR3 has 15 residues. CDR1 and CDR2 from the germline V gene are SGHRS and YFSETQ. The V gene lost 1 base and the J gene lost 4 bases, with 14 bases spanning the gap. The full variable domain, completed using reference TRBV5-1 and TRBJ2-5, is KAGVTQTPRYLIKTRGQQVTLSCSPISGHRSVSWYQQTPGQGLQFLFEYFSETQRNKGNFPGRFSGRQFSNSRSEMNVSTLELGDSALYLCASSLLPGDRETQYFGPGTRLLVL.

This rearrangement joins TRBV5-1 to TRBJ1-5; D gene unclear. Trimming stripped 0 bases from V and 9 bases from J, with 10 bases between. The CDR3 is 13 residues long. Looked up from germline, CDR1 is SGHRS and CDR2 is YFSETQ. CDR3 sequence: CASSLVVAGPQHF. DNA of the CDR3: TGCGCCAGCAGCTTGGTGGTCGCGGGGCCCCAGCATTTT.

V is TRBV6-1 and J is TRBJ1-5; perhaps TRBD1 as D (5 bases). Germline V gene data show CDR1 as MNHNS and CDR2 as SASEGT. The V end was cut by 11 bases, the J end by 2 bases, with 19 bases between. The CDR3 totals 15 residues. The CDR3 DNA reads TGTGCCTCCTTTGGGAACAGGTGGGGCAATCAGCCCCAGCATTTT. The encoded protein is CASFGNRWGNQPQHF.

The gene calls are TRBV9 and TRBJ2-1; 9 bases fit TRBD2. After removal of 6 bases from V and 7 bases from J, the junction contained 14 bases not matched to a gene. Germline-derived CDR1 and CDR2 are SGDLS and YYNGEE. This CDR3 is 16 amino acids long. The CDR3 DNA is TGTGCCAGCACCCTTACGGCAGCGGGAGGATCGAATGAGCAGTTCTTC. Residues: CASTLTAAGGSNEQFF. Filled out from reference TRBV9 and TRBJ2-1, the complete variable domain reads DSGVTQTPKHLITATGQRVTLRCSPRSGDLSVYWYQQSLDQGLQFLIQYYNGEERAKGNILERFSAQQFPDLHSELNLSSLELGDSALYFCASTLTAAGGSNEQFFGPGTRLTVL.

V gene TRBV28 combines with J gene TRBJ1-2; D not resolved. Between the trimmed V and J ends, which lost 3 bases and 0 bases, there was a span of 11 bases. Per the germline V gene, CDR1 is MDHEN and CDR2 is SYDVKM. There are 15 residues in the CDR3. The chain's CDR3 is CASSFRHQANYGYTF. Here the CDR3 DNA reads TGTGCCAGCAGTTTCCGACATCAAGCTAACTATGGCTACACCTTC.

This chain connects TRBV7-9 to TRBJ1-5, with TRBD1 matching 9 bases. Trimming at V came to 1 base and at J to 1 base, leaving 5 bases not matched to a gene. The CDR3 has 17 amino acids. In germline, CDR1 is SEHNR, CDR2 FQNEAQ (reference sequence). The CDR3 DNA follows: TGTGCCAGCAGCTTAGGACAGGGGGTAGGGAGCAATCAGCCCCAGCATTTT. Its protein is CASSLGQGVGSNQPQHF.

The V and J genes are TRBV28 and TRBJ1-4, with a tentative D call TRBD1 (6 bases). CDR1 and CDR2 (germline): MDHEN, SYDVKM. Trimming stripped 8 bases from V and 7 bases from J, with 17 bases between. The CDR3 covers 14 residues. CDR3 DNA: TGTGCCAGCGATAACAGGGAAGGGGTTGAAAAACTGTTTTTT. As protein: CASDNREGVEKLFF.

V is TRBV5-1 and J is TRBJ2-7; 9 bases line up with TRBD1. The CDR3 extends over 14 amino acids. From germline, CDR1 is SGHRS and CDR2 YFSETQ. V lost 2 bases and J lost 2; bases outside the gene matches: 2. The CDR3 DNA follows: TGCGCCAGCAGCTTTGGACAGGGGACCTACGAGCAGTACTTC. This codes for CASSFGQGTYEQYF.

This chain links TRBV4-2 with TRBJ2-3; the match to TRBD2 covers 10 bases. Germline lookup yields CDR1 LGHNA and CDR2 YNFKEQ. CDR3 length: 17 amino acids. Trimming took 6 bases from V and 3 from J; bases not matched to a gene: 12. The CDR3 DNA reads TGTGCCAGCAGTCCAAGAACCTCTAGCGGGAGAACAGATACGCAGTATTTT. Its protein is CASSPRTSSGRTDTQYF.